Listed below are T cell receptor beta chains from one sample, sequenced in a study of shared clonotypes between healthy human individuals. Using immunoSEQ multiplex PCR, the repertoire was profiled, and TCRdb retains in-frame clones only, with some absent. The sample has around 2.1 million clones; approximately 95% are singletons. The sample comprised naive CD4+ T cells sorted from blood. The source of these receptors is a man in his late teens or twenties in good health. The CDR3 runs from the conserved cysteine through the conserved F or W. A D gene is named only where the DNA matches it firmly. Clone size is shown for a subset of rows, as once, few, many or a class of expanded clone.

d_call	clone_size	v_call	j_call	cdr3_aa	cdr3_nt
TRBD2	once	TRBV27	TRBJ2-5	CASSPGLPKRRDQYF	TGTGCCAGCAGTCCGGGACTACCGAAGCGTCGGGACCAGTACTTC
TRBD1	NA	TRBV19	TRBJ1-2	CASRTGQGNYGYTF	TGTGCCAGTAGAACAGGACAGGGTAACTATGGCTACACCTTC
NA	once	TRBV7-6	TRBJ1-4	CASSLAGGYNEKLFF	TGTGCCAGCAGCTTAGCGGGGGGATATAATGAAAAACTGTTTTTT
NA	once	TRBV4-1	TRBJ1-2	CASSQESTSYGYTF	TGCGCCAGCAGCCAAGAGAGCACGTCCTATGGCTACACCTTC
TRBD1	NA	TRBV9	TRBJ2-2	CASSVHSQGADTGELFF	TGTGCCAGCAGCGTACATTCCCAGGGGGCGGACACCGGGGAGCTGTTTTTT
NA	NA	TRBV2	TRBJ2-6	CASSEAMVAGANVLTF	TGTGCCAGCAGTGAAGCTATGGTGGCTGGGGCCAACGTCCTGACTTTC
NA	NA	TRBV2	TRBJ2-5	CASSSFWLSETQYF	TGTGCCAGCAGTTCATTCTGGCTTTCCGAGACCCAGTACTTC
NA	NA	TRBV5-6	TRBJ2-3	CASSLLERHTDTQYF	TGTGCCAGCAGCTTGTTAGAGCGGCACACAGATACGCAGTATTTT
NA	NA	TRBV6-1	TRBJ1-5	CASLGAYSNQPQHF	TGTGCCAGCCTTGGCGCATATAGCAATCAGCCCCAGCATTTT
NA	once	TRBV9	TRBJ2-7	CASSVALAGYEQYF	TGTGCCAGCAGCGTAGCGTTAGCCGGATACGAGCAGTACTTC
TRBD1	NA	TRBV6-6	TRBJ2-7	CASSPTGGRYEQYF	TGTGCCAGCAGCCCGACAGGGGGAAGGTACGAGCAGTACTTC
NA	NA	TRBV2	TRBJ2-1	CASKRGHEQFF	TGTGCCAGCAAACGGGGGCATGAGCAGTTCTTC
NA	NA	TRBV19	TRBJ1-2	CASRRDKGLFGYTF	TGTGCCAGTAGACGTGATAAGGGGTTGTTTGGCTACACCTTC
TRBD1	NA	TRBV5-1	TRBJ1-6	CASSLGGTANSPLHF	TGCGCCAGCAGCCTTGGCGGGACAGCCAATTCACCCCTCCACTTT
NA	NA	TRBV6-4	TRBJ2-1	CASSVDYSSYNEQFF	TGTGCCAGCAGTGTGGACTACTCTTCCTACAATGAGCAGTTCTTC
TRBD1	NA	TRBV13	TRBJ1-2	CASSSDRGLGYTF	TGTGCCAGCAGCTCGGACAGGGGGCTTGGCTACACCTTC
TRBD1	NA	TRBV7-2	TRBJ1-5	CASSSGGDAVYSNQPQHF	TGTGCCAGCAGCTCAGGGGGGGACGCTGTTTATAGCAATCAGCCCCAGCATTTT
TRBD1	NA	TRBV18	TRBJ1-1	CASSPQLVRGPNTEAFF	TGTGCCAGCTCACCACAATTGGTCAGGGGGCCGAACACTGAAGCTTTCTTT
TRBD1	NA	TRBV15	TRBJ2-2	CATTEQGYTGELFF	TGTGCCACCACTGAACAGGGGTACACCGGGGAGCTGTTTTTT
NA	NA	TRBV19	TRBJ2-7	CASSIGGRSYEQYF	TGTGCCAGTAGTATCGGAGGCAGGTCCTACGAGCAGTACTTC
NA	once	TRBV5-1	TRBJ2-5	CASTRDSTGGETQYF	TGCGCCAGCACCCGGGACTCCACGGGTGGGGAGACCCAGTACTTC
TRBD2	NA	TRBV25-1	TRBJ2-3	CASSELKREGGTDTQYF	TGTGCCAGCAGTGAACTGAAGCGGGAGGGAGGAACAGATACGCAGTATTTT
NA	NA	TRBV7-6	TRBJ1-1	CASSLTGNTEAFF	TGTGCCAGCAGCCTGACGGGGAACACTGAAGCTTTCTTT
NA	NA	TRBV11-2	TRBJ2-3	CASSSIMGVTDTQYF	TGTGCCAGCAGCTCCATTATGGGGGTTACAGATACGCAGTATTTT
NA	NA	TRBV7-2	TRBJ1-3	CASSLELSGNTIYF	TGTGCCAGCAGCTTAGAACTCTCTGGAAACACCATATATTTT
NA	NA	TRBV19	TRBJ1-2	CASSPTRTAYGYTF	TGTGCCAGTAGTCCAACGCGGACGGCTTATGGCTACACCTTC
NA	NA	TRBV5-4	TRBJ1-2	CASSLGQSYGYTF	TGTGCCAGCAGCTTGGGACAGAGCTATGGCTACACCTTC
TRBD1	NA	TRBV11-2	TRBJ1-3	CASSTGTGVIIGNTIYF	TGTGCCAGCAGCACCGGGACAGGGGTAATAATTGGAAACACCATATATTTT
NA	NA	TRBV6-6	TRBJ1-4	CASSLRGNEKLFF	TGTGCCAGCAGTTTAAGGGGCAATGAAAAACTGTTTTTT
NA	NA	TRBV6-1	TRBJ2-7	CASSENSRGYGGEQYF	TGTGCCAGCAGTGAAAACTCGCGAGGGTATGGTGGCGAGCAGTACTTC
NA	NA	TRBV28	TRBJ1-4	CASSFSRWGVNEKLFF	TGTGCCAGCAGTTTTTCCCGGTGGGGGGTAAATGAAAAACTGTTTTTT
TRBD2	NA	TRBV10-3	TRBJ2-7	CAISAGGREQYF	TGTGCCATCAGTGCGGGGGGTCGGGAGCAGTACTTC
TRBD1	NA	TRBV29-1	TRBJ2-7	CSASQGLPSYEQYF	TGCAGCGCCTCACAGGGGCTTCCCTCCTACGAGCAGTACTTC
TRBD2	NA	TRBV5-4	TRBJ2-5	CASSLEAGGRQETQYF	TGTGCCAGCAGCTTGGAAGCGGGAGGGCGCCAAGAGACCCAGTACTTC
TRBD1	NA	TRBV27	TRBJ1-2	CASSLQPGGNYGYTF	TGTGCCAGCAGTCTACAGCCAGGGGGAAACTATGGCTACACCTTC
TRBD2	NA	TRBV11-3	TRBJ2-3	CASSSSGENTDTQYF	TGTGCCAGCAGCTCCAGCGGGGAGAACACAGATACGCAGTATTTT
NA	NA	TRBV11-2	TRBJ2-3	CASSWAGTRGTDTQYF	TGTGCCAGCAGCTGGGCCGGGACAAGAGGCACAGATACGCAGTATTTT
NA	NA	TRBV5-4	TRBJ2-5	CASTWGATQETQYF	TGTGCCAGCACCTGGGGGGCTACCCAAGAGACCCAGTACTTC
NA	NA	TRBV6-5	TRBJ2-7	CASIDNYEQYF	TGTGCCAGCATCGACAATTACGAGCAGTACTTC
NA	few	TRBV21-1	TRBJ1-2	CASSKALGGGYGYTF	TGTGCCAGCAGCAAAGCGCTAGGGGGCGGCTATGGCTACACCTTC
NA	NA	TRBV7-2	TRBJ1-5	CASSLVGGYNQPQHF	TGTGCCAGCAGCTTAGTGGGGGGGTACAATCAGCCCCAGCATTTT
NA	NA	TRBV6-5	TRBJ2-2	CASSYSSKGGAGELFF	TGTGCCAGCAGTTACTCCAGCAAGGGGGGTGCCGGGGAGCTGTTTTTT
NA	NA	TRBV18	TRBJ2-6	CASSPTSGANVLTF	TGTGCCAGCTCACCTACCTCTGGGGCCAACGTCCTGACTTTC
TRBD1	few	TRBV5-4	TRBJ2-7	CASSLNRGREQYF	TGTGCCAGCAGCTTGAACAGGGGGCGAGAGCAGTACTTC